This TCR beta chain was documented in a study of blood T cell repertoires in COVID-19. Looking at the study overall: Samples of COVID-19 (acute and convalescent) were obtained from the United States, Italy and Spain. PBMCs, B-cell-depleted T cells, or T cells provided the cDNA or gDNA that made up the material.

Source study methods: Quantification of nucleated cells was approximated via reference gene primer amplification. Generated by immunoSEQ multiplex PCR, the TCRdb table keeps only in-frame clones and is missing some. That table is the source of V, J and clone size, and D and trimming were worked out from the DNA. The top ten hold around 3% of the sample, which has under 450,000 clones, roughly 87% seen once. Trimming took 5 bases from V and 10 from J, leaving 18 bases between them. CDR3 length: 15 amino acids. The germline V gene encodes CDR1 SGHAT and CDR2 FQNNGV. This clonotype originated in a woman aged 25-40 years who had recovered from COVID-19. The chain links TRBV11-2 to TRBJ1-6; D may be TRBD1 (6 bases). The sample consisted of PBMCs or T cells enriched from blood (not recorded which). Written as DNA, the CDR3 is TGTGCCAGCAGCCCAGGCCGGGACACAGGATCACCCCTCCACTTT. Its translation is CASSPGRDTGSPLHF.